Listed below are T cell receptor beta chains from one sample, sequenced in a study of T cell responses to AZD1222 COVID-19 vaccine. The data were produced by immunoSEQ multiplex PCR, yet TCRdb's version contains in-frame clones alone and is incomplete. The sample includes more than 90,000 clones, about 80% seen only once; the top ten take roughly 9.5%. The source was peripheral blood, collected on day 0 of AZD1222 vaccination. Source of these receptors: an adult in good health. CDR3s include the opening cysteine and the closing phenylalanine or tryptophan. A D gene is named only where the DNA matches it firmly. Clone size is shown for a subset of rows, as once, few, many or a class of expanded clone.

clone size	CDR3 length	V gene	J gene	D gene	CDR3 protein	CDR3 DNA
.	13	TRBV5-5	TRBJ2-5	.	CASSLFSEETQYF	TGTGCCAGCAGCTTGTTTAGTGAGGAGACCCAGTACTTC
.	14	TRBV27	TRBJ2-7	.	CASSFKGVGYEQYF	TGTGCCAGCAGTTTTAAAGGGGTCGGATACGAGCAGTACTTC
.	17	TRBV4-1	TRBJ2-1	TRBD2	CASSQSAGTSAYNEQFF	TGCGCCAGCAGCCAATCCGCCGGGACTAGCGCCTACAATGAGCAGTTCTTC
.	13	TRBV28	TRBJ2-7	.	CASSFTYGTEQYF	TGTGCCAGCAGTTTTACATATGGGACCGAGCAGTACTTC
.	15	TRBV5-6	TRBJ2-7	.	CASSGWGPGVGEQYF	TGTGCCAGCAGCGGATGGGGGCCAGGGGTGGGCGAGCAGTACTTC
.	10	TRBV20-1	TRBJ2-1	.	CSARVEGLFF	TGCAGTGCTAGAGTGGAGGGGCTGTTCTTC
.	13	TRBV2	TRBJ1-6	.	CASGRQPNSPLHF	TGTGCCAGCGGAAGACAGCCGAATTCACCCCTCCACTTT
.	12	TRBV7-2	TRBJ2-2	.	CASSLARGALFF	TGTGCCAGCAGCTTAGCGCGAGGGGCCCTGTTTTTT
.	15	TRBV7-9	TRBJ2-7	TRBD1	CASSPGTGGLDEQYF	TGTGCCAGCAGCCCGGGGACAGGGGGCCTGGACGAGCAGTACTTC
.	17	TRBV15	TRBJ2-2	.	CATSRDKAGRRTGELFF	TGTGCCACCAGCAGAGATAAAGCCGGACGTAGGACCGGGGAGCTGTTTTTT
.	12	TRBV28	TRBJ2-3	.	CASSVSTYTQYF	TGTGCCAGCAGTGTCTCGACCTACACGCAGTATTTT
.	13	TRBV12-5	TRBJ2-2	.	CASARALAGELFF	TGTGCTAGTGCCCGGGCCCTCGCGGGCGAGCTGTTTTTT
.	12	TRBV25-1	TRBJ2-3	.	CASSLSGDTQYF	TGTGCCAGCAGTCTCTCGGGAGATACGCAGTATTTT
.	15	TRBV7-8	TRBJ2-3	.	CASSLAQSRTDTQYF	TGTGCCAGCAGCTTAGCGCAAAGTCGCACAGATACGCAGTATTTT
.	14	TRBV4-1	TRBJ2-2	.	CASSQGTPGGELFF	TGCGCCAGCAGCCAAGGGACCCCCGGCGGGGAGCTGTTTTTT
.	12	TRBV7-8	TRBJ1-2	.	CASSLRGRGYTF	TGTGCCAGCAGCCTCAGGGGTCGAGGCTACACCTTC
.	15	TRBV7-2	TRBJ2-1	.	CASRRTQSRYNEQFF	TGTGCCAGCAGACGGACCCAGTCGCGCTACAATGAGCAGTTCTTC
.	13	TRBV7-2	TRBJ1-1	TRBD1	CASSLDRRGEAFF	TGTGCCAGCAGCTTGGACAGGCGGGGTGAAGCTTTCTTT
.	14	TRBV7-9	TRBJ2-7	.	CASSLRGKDHEQYF	TGTGCCAGCAGCTTAAGGGGGAAGGACCACGAGCAGTACTTC
.	13	TRBV7-3	TRBJ1-3	TRBD1	CASGQGAGNTIYF	TGTGCCAGCGGACAGGGCGCTGGAAACACCATATATTTT
.	14	TRBV7-9	TRBJ2-7	.	CASSPSGLSYEQYF	TGTGCCAGCAGCCCCAGCGGGTTGTCCTACGAGCAGTACTTC
.	15	TRBV15	TRBJ2-5	.	CATSSGRDGRETQYF	TGTGCCACCAGCAGCGGTAGGGACGGGAGAGAGACCCAGTACTTC
.	14	TRBV19	TRBJ1-4	.	CATQDGSTNEKLFF	TGTGCCACCCAGGACGGTTCAACTAATGAAAAACTGTTTTTT
.	15	TRBV7-6	TRBJ2-3	.	CASSLATTQLDTQYF	TGTGCCAGCAGCTTAGCGACTACCCAGTTGGATACGCAGTATTTT
.	12	TRBV19	TRBJ2-2	.	CASTAVGGELFF	TGTGCCAGTACGGCAGTCGGCGGGGAGCTGTTTTTT
.	15	TRBV30	TRBJ2-5	.	CAWRRRQEYQETQYF	TGTGCCTGGAGGCGTAGACAGGAGTACCAAGAGACCCAGTACTTC
.	16	TRBV4-2	TRBJ2-3	.	CASSHYGGGPFHTQYF	TGTGCCAGCAGCCATTATGGGGGGGGGCCTTTTCATACGCAGTATTTT
once	14	TRBV24-1	TRBJ2-5	.	CATSAGGVQETQYF	TGTGCCACCAGTGCTGGCGGGGTTCAAGAGACCCAGTACTTC
.	13	TRBV27	TRBJ2-5	.	CASKNPLQETQYF	TGTGCCAGCAAAAACCCCCTTCAAGAGACCCAGTACTTC
.	12	TRBV6-5	TRBJ1-2	TRBD1	CASSKDRESYTF	TGTGCCAGCAGCAAGGACAGGGAGAGCTACACCTTC
.	15	TRBV7-2	TRBJ2-1	.	CASSQRADFYNEQFF	TGTGCCAGCAGCCAGAGGGCGGACTTCTACAATGAGCAGTTCTTC
.	13	TRBV29-1	TRBJ2-3	TRBD2	CSVERTRADTQYF	TGCAGCGTTGAAAGGACTAGGGCAGATACGCAGTATTTT
.	14	TRBV30	TRBJ2-5	.	CAWSVSVPEETQYF	TGTGCCTGGAGTGTATCTGTGCCTGAAGAGACCCAGTACTTC
.	14	TRBV19	TRBJ1-6	TRBD1	CASRPGQGASPLHF	TGTGCCAGTAGACCGGGACAGGGGGCTTCACCCCTCCACTTT
.	16	TRBV7-2	TRBJ2-7	TRBD2	CASSPGWGLATYEQYF	TGTGCCAGCAGCCCGGGTTGGGGACTAGCGACCTACGAGCAGTACTTC
.	19	TRBV15	TRBJ2-1	.	CATSRDRLVGGLRRNEQFF	TGTGCCACCAGCAGAGATAGGCTCGTGGGGGGCCTCCGGCGCAATGAGCAGTTCTTC
.	15	TRBV9	TRBJ2-3	TRBD1	CASSVGDRGTDTQYF	TGTGCCAGCAGCGTAGGGGACAGGGGCACAGATACGCAGTATTTT
once	14	TRBV2	TRBJ1-6	TRBD1	CASTRTGRNSPLHF	TGTGCCAGCACCCGGACAGGTCGGAATTCACCCCTCCACTTT
once	13	TRBV3-1/TRBV3-2	TRBJ2-1	.	CASSQDSGGEQFF	TGTGCCAGCAGCCAAGATAGCGGCGGGGAGCAGTTCTTC
.	14	TRBV5-1	TRBJ1-1	.	CASSPTGSHTEAFF	TGCGCCAGCAGCCCCACGGGGAGCCACACTGAAGCTTTCTTT
few	17	TRBV23-1	TRBJ2-7	TRBD1	CASSFTSGTGHIYEQYF	TGCGCCAGCAGTTTTACTTCCGGGACAGGGCATATCTACGAGCAGTACTTC
.	15	TRBV7-9	TRBJ2-1	TRBD2	CASSVLASSYNEQFF	TGTGCCAGCAGCGTACTAGCGAGCTCCTACAATGAGCAGTTCTTC
.	13	TRBV10-1	TRBJ2-7	.	CVVPADHSYEQYF	TGCGTCGTACCGGCAGATCACTCCTACGAGCAGTACTTC
.	17	TRBV7-9	TRBJ2-1	TRBD2	CASSFASGGAPYNEQFF	TGTGCCAGCAGCTTCGCTAGCGGGGGGGCTCCCTACAATGAGCAGTTCTTC
.	13	TRBV5-6	TRBJ1-2	.	CASSLGGNYGYTF	TGTGCCAGCAGCTTGGGTGGAAACTATGGCTACACCTTC
.	13	TRBV7-2	TRBJ1-1	.	CASRQQGGTEAFF	TGTGCCAGCAGACAACAGGGCGGCACTGAAGCTTTCTTT
.	14	TRBV3-1/TRBV3-2	TRBJ1-6	.	CASSALTYNSPLHF	TGTGCCAGCAGCGCACTGACCTATAATTCACCCCTCCACTTT
.	13	TRBV12-3/TRBV12-4	TRBJ2-5	TRBD1	CASRPTGQETQYF	TGTGCCAGCAGGCCGACAGGGCAAGAGACCCAGTACTTC
.	12	TRBV18	TRBJ1-4	.	CASSQSREKLFF	TGTGCCAGCTCCCAATCCCGGGAAAAACTGTTTTTT
.	13	TRBV7-2	TRBJ1-1	.	CASSLLTDTEAFF	TGTGCCAGCAGCCTATTAACTGACACTGAAGCTTTCTTT